Below are 9 T cell receptor beta chains sequenced from a single sample in a study of post-analysis software for immune sequencing data. Overall study results and limits: Higher frequency in patients than in controls was seen for several TRBV segments, with TRBV5-6, TRBV5-1 and TRBV20-1 among them.

Tagging with unique molecular identifiers was a feature of the TCR beta cDNA libraries. TCRdb re-analysed the PCR reads in MiXCR, keeping a single row per CDR3 protein. The sample lists about 770,000 distinct CDR3 sequences, roughly 50% occurring once. Antigens of these TCRs are unknown. Source material: blood. The receptors originated from a girl under 18 with multiple sclerosis.

The V and J genes are TRBV5-5 and TRBJ2-7; tentative D call: TRBD1 (7 bases). The ends were cut back, 5 bases at V and 3 bases at J, with 15 bases in the middle. The CDR3 has 14 residues. Germline CDR1 is SGHKS and CDR2 is YYEKEE (reference sequence). The CDR3 coding sequence is TGTGCCAGCAGTTTTGCGGGACAGAGCTACGAGCAGTACTTC. This codes for CASSFAGQSYEQYF.

The chain joins TRBV7-8 to TRBJ2-1; tentatively, D is TRBD1 or TRBD2 (5 bases each). The CDR3 is made up of 18 amino acids. Trimming took 4 bases from V and 6 from J, leaving 25 bases between them. The germline V gene has CDR1 SGHVS and CDR2 FQNEAQ. The CDR3 reads CASSSRLPGTLSSNEQFF. Written as DNA, the CDR3 is TGTGCCAGCAGCTCGAGGCTCCCTGGGACCCTCTCGTCCAATGAGCAGTTCTTC. Looking up the rest from reference TRBV7-8 and TRBJ2-1 gives the full variable domain: GAGVSQSPRYKVAKRGQDVALRCDPISGHVSLFWYQQALGQGPEFLTYFQNEAQLDKSGLPSDRFFAERPEGSVSTLKIQRTQQEDSAVYLCASSSRLPGTLSSNEQFFGPGTRLTVL.

The chain links TRBV7-3 to TRBJ2-6; no clear D gene. Trimming removed 5 bases from V and 0 bases from J, with 8 bases in between. The CDR3 runs 15 residues. Germline-derived CDR1 and CDR2 are SGHTA and FQGTGA. CDR3 DNA sequence: TGTGCCAGCAGCCCCCAAACCTCTGGGGCCAACGTCCTGACTTTC. Protein: CASSPQTSGANVLTF.

The J gene is TRBJ1-5, the V gene TRBV11-2; no definite D call. Looked up from germline, CDR1 is SGHAT and CDR2 is FQNNGV. Trimming took off 0 bases at V and 5 bases at J, with 11 bases between the two ends. The CDR3 covers 15 residues. CDR3 loop: CASSLDGRTDQPQHF. The CDR3 coding sequence is TGTGCCAGCAGCTTAGATGGCAGAACCGATCAGCCCCAGCATTTT.

A few counts support this clonotype. This chain connects TRBV3-1 to TRBJ2-5, with 10 bases fitting TRBD2. The junction had 2 bases not matched to a gene; V was cut back by 3 bases and J by 4 bases. Germline V lookup: CDR1 LGHDT, CDR2 YNNKEL (reference sequence). The CDR3 loop spans 14 amino acids. The chain's CDR3 is CASSQRLAGETQYF. Written as DNA, the CDR3 is TGTGCCAGCAGCCAGCGACTAGCGGGAGAGACCCAGTACTTC.

This clonotype occurred a few times. The chain has TRBV11-2 and TRBJ2-5; TRBD2 might be the D (6 bases). Germline V gene sequence: CDR1 SGHAT, CDR2 FQNNGV. V shed 3 bases and J shed 2 bases, with 13 bases lying between them. This CDR3 spans 15 amino acids. The CDR3 nucleotides are TGTGCCAGCAGCTTCGAGCGGGCCAATCAAGAGACCCAGTACTTC. Protein product: CASSFERANQETQYF.

V and J are TRBV28 and TRBJ2-7; D unresolved. The V gene's germline CDR1 is MDHEN and CDR2 SYDVKM. The V and J ends lost 10 bases and 3 bases respectively, with 7 bases between them. This CDR3 region has 10 residues. The CDR3 nucleotides are TGTGCCACTAGAAGCTACGAGCAGTACTTC. Encoded protein: CATRSYEQYF. Based on the CDR3 plus reference TRBV28 and TRBJ2-7, the full variable domain is DVKVTQSSRYLVKRTGEKVFLECVQDMDHENMFWYRQDPGLGLRLIYFSYDVKMKEKGDIPEGYSVSREKKERFSLILESASTNQTSMYLCATRSYEQYFGPGTRLTVT.

The chain joins TRBV12-3 or TRBV12-4 to TRBJ2-1, with 9 nucleotides matching TRBD2. CDR3 length equals 15 residues. J gave up 1 base and V 5 bases, and 3 bases lay outside the gene matches. CDR3: CASSTSGRSYNEQFF. The CDR3 nucleotides read TGTGCCAGCAGTACCAGCGGGAGGTCCTACAATGAGCAGTTCTTC.

The chain carries TRBV24-1 and TRBJ2-1; possibly TRBD2 for D (6 bases). V lost 1 base and J lost 13, with 16 bases in between. From germline, CDR1 is KGHDR and CDR2 SFDVKD. This CDR3 is built from 14 residues. CDR3 protein: CATSDLSSRETQFF. The CDR3 DNA follows: TGTGCCACCAGTGATTTATCTAGCCGGGAGACCCAGTTCTTC.